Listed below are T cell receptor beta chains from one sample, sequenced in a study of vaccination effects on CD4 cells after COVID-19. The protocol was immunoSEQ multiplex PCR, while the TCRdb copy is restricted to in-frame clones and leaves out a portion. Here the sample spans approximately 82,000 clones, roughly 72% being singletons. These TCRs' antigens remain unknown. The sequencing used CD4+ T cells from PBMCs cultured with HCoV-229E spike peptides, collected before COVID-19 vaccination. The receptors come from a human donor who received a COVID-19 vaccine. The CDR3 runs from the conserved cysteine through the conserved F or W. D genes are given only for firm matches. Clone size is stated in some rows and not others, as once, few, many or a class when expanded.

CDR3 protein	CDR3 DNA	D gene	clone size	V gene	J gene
CASSPPCSGLSNQPQHF	TGTGCCAGCAGCCCACCTTGTTCCGGGCTGAGCAATCAGCCCCAGCATTTT	-	-	TRBV6-4	TRBJ1-5
CAISESKGADTQYF	TGTGCCATCAGTGAGTCGAAGGGGGCGGATACGCAGTATTTT	TRBD1	-	TRBV10-3	TRBJ2-3
CASSEDLIPQSEQFF	TGTGCCAGCAGTGAAGATCTAATACCGCAATCTGAGCAGTTCTTC	-	-	TRBV6-1	TRBJ2-1
CASSLGDNRVTDTQYF	TGCGCCAGCAGCCTCGGGGACAATCGCGTCACAGATACGCAGTATTTT	-	-	TRBV5-1	TRBJ2-3
CASSPTGGGNQPQHF	TGTGCCAGCTCCCCCACAGGGGGCGGGAATCAGCCCCAGCATTTT	TRBD1	-	TRBV18	TRBJ1-5
CASSPPTPQETQYF	TGTGCCAGCAGTCCCCCTACTCCCCAAGAGACCCAGTACTTC	-	once	TRBV28	TRBJ2-5
CSVTRGTNQPQHF	TGCAGCGTAACACGGGGGACCAATCAGCCCCAGCATTTT	-	-	TRBV29-1	TRBJ1-5
CASSSDRGVDSPLHF	TGTGCCAGCAGCTCGGACAGGGGTGTTGACTCACCCCTCCACTTT	TRBD1	-	TRBV5-4	TRBJ1-6
CASSVGEGLYGYTF	TGTGCCAGCAGCGTAGGGGAAGGGTTATATGGCTACACCTTC	-	-	TRBV9	TRBJ1-2
CASSKKSRHGETQYF	TGTGCCAGCAGCAAAAAAAGCAGGCATGGAGAGACCCAGTACTTC	-	-	TRBV21-1	TRBJ2-5
CASSVVGTSSLGTDTQYF	TGTGCCAGCAGCGTAGTAGGGACTAGCAGCCTGGGCACAGATACGCAGTATTTT	TRBD2	-	TRBV9	TRBJ2-3
CASSLGQGGPRSSSYNSPLHF	TGTGCCAGCAGCTTGGGACAGGGGGGGCCAAGGTCGAGCTCCTATAATTCACCCCTCCACTTT	TRBD1	-	TRBV7-8	TRBJ1-6
CATSDSRDGQQYF	TGTGCCACCAGTGATAGCCGGGACGGGCAACAATATTTT	-	-	TRBV24-1	TRBJ2-3
CASSGQGSIAKNIQYF	TGTGCCAGCAGCGGACAGGGGTCCATAGCCAAAAACATTCAGTACTTC	TRBD1	-	TRBV6-2/TRBV6-3	TRBJ2-4
CASSLGQPYGYTF	TGTGCCAGCAGTTTAGGACAGCCCTATGGCTACACCTTC	-	-	TRBV28	TRBJ1-2
CASSQGQPNIQYF	TGTGCCAGCAGTCAGGGACAGCCAAACATTCAGTACTTC	TRBD1	once	TRBV12-3/TRBV12-4	TRBJ2-4
CASRSETDSNTEAFF	TGTGCCAGCAGATCCGAGACGGACTCTAACACTGAAGCTTTCTTT	-	-	TRBV5-4	TRBJ1-1
CASSSGVGIYTF	TGTGCCAGCAGCTCCGGCGTGGGTATCTACACCTTC	-	-	TRBV7-3	TRBJ1-2